The 18 T cell receptor beta chains presented below share a single source sample, sequenced in a study of CD8 T cells in cerebrospinal fluid in Alzheimer's disease. TCRdb reanalyzed the 10x single-cell sequencing reads, giving one entry per CDR3 protein sequence and no DNA. The data include roughly 1,500 distinct CDR3 sequences; the top ten clones carry 10%. Sequencing was carried out using cerebrospinal fluid. These receptors were collected from a human donor in good health.

Frequency places this clonotype as medium-sized (0.01 to 0.1%). The chain has TRBV18 and TRBJ1-1; the TCRdb D gene call, TRBD1, has no DNA to confirm it. Looked up from germline, CDR1 is KGHSH and CDR2 is LQKENI. The CDR3 consists of 13 residues. The CDR3 spells CASSPNPGTEAFF.

This clonotype is labeled medium-sized based on frequency. The V and J genes are TRBV20-1 and TRBJ2-5. The CDR3 runs to 12 residues. Germline CDR1 DFQATT, CDR2 SNEGSKA (reference sequence). This CDR3 reads CSARRSGETQYF.

Its frequency marks this clonotype as large. The gene calls are TRBV7-2 and TRBJ2-7; the D call of TRBD1 rests on TCRdb alone, since no DNA is present to check it. The CDR3 extends over 13 amino acids. Germline CDR1 and CDR2: SGHTA and FQGNSA. CDR3 protein: CASSRQGFYEQYF.

By frequency, this clonotype is medium-sized. The chain links TRBV2 to TRBJ1-4; TCRdb calls TRBD1, which cannot be checked without DNA. CDR1 and CDR2 (germline): SNHLY, FYNNEI. The CDR3 spans 13 residues. CDR3 sequence reads: CASSWTGYEKLFF.

This chain links TRBV11-3 with TRBJ1-1. The CDR3 has 15 amino acids. CDR1 is SGHNT, CDR2 YENEEA, per germline. CDR3 sequence: CASSLDLGGGTEAFF.

This clonotype ranks as medium-sized (0.01 to 0.1%) in terms of frequency. This chain links TRBV7-3 with TRBJ2-5; with no DNA, the TCRdb D assignment of TRBD2 cannot be verified. CDR3 length: 18 amino acids. Germline V gene sequence: CDR1 SGHTA, CDR2 FQGTGA. CDR3 in amino acids: CASSLAGAGGPQEETQYF.

This clonotype is classed as medium-sized by frequency. This rearrangement joins TRBV20-1 to TRBJ2-2; the D gene TCRdb calls, TRBD2, cannot be checked with no DNA. The V gene's germline CDR1 is DFQATT and CDR2 SNEGSKA (reference sequence). The CDR3 covers 17 residues. CDR3 loop: CSARGTAALRNTGELFF.

This clonotype is classed as medium-sized by frequency. CDR3 region: CASSLNGEWTGELFF. The J gene is TRBJ2-2, the V gene TRBV13. The CDR3 consists of 15 residues. Germline CDR1 reads PRHDT; CDR2 reads FYEKMQ (reference sequence).

The gene calls are TRBV9 and TRBJ1-1. The CDR3 is 17 residues long. Germline-derived CDR1 and CDR2 are SGDLS and YYNGEE. This CDR3 reads CASSVERAKGRSTEAFF.

Measured by frequency, this clonotype is large (0.1 to 1%). The V call is TRBV7-2, the J call TRBJ1-2. The CDR3 runs to 11 residues. Germline loops: CDR1 SGHTA, CDR2 FQGNSA. CDR3 region: CASSRRDGYTF.

In terms of frequency, this clonotype is medium-sized. The CDR3 sequence: CASNPEETLNTEAFF. The chain has TRBV5-1 and TRBJ1-1. The CDR3 contains 15 residues. Germline V CDR1 and CDR2: SGHRS, YFSETQ. The complete variable domain, with remaining parts taken from reference TRBV5-1 and TRBJ1-1, reads KAGVTQTPRYLIKTRGQQVTLSCSPISGHRSVSWYQQTPGQGLQFLFEYFSETQRNKGNFPGRFSGRQFSNSRSEMNVSTLELGDSALYLCASNPEETLNTEAFFGQGTRLTVV.

This clonotype is called medium-sized based on its frequency. The chain couples TRBV19 to TRBJ1-1; TCRdb calls TRBD1, which cannot be checked without DNA. The CDR3 loop spans 14 amino acids. Germline CDR1 reads LNHDA; CDR2 reads SQIVND (reference sequence). CDR3 loop: CASSIWGLDTEAFF.

Judged by frequency, this clonotype is medium-sized (0.01 to 0.1%). The chain employs TRBV12-3 or TRBV12-4 and TRBJ2-3. CDR3 size: 13 residues. CDR3: CASSFGFGDTQYF.

This clonotype is deemed large by its frequency. The rearrangement uses TRBV6-2 or TRBV6-3 and TRBJ2-2. The CDR3 extends over 11 amino acids. Germline CDR1 and CDR2: MNHEY and SVGEGT. The chain's CDR3 is CASTETGELFF.

This clonotype is classed as medium-sized by frequency. The V call is TRBV12-3 or TRBV12-4, the J call TRBJ1-1. This CDR3 is built from 13 residues. The CDR3: CASSLGDYTEAFF.

Considering frequency, this clonotype is medium-sized. The chain carries TRBV4-3 and TRBJ2-1. Germline V lookup: CDR1 LGHNA, CDR2 YSLEER. CDR3 size: 16 residues. The CDR3 sequence is CASSQDDRSSYNEQFF.

V is TRBV19 and J is TRBJ2-7; the D call of TRBD2 rests on TCRdb alone, since no DNA is present to check it. The germline V gene has CDR1 LNHDA and CDR2 SQIVND (reference sequence). The CDR3 totals 16 residues. This CDR3 is CASSKGLAAGTYEQYF.

This clonotype ranks as medium-sized in terms of frequency. The chain recombines TRBV15 with TRBJ2-1; TCRdb picks TRBD2, but there is no DNA to check that call. The CDR3 spans 16 residues. Germline CDR1 reads LNHNV; CDR2 reads YYDKDF (reference sequence). The CDR3 sequence is CATSRDPSGSYNEQFF.